One sample yielded the 23 T cell receptor beta chains listed below, sequenced in a study of T-cell memory formation after mild COVID-19. Using its own MiXCR run on the 5' RACE reads, TCRdb lists one record per CDR3 protein. Of more than 250,000 distinct CDR3 sequences listed, 15% to 20% were seen once; the top ten hold roughly 23%. The sequenced material came from PBMCs or a T cell subset sorted from them (not recorded which). Receptors originate from a man younger than 35 who had mild COVID-19 (a few samples of this study predate the infection). Cell type and time point are not known.

This clonotype was counted many times. V gene TRBV11-2 combines with J gene TRBJ2-5, with a weak D call TRBD2 (6 bases). The CDR3 is 14 amino acids. Germline loops: CDR1 SGHAT, CDR2 FQNNGV. V lost 1 base and J 5 bases, leaving 11 bases between the germline ends. CDR3 amino acids: CASSLAGGAETQYF. Here the CDR3 DNA reads TGTGCCAGCAGCTTAGCGGGCGGGGCCGAGACCCAGTACTTC.

In this sample, this clonotype turned up once. The CDR3 here is CASSPADVSEQFF. The CDR3 DNA reads TGTGCCAGCAGCCCGGCTGATGTCAGTGAGCAGTTCTTC. This chain connects TRBV9 to TRBJ2-1; D remains ambiguous. Germline loops: CDR1 SGDLS, CDR2 YYNGEE. V was pared by 4 bases and J by 9 bases, with 14 bases between. CDR3 size: 13 residues.

At least ten counts were recorded for this clonotype. The rearrangement links TRBV5-1 to TRBJ1-1; no firm D call. Germline V CDR1 and CDR2: SGHRS, YFSETQ. Trimming removed 0 bases from V and 4 bases from J, with 10 bases in between. This CDR3 is built from 14 residues. The CDR3 reads CASSLVGSGTEAFF. The DNA of the CDR3 is TGCGCCAGCAGCTTGGTGGGGTCGGGCACTGAAGCTTTCTTT.

This chain's CDR3 is CASSSRLAGGPGTGELFF. The CDR3 DNA is TGCGCCAGCAGCTCCCGACTAGCGGGGGGCCCCGGGACCGGGGAGCTGTTTTTT. V gene TRBV5-1 combines with J gene TRBJ2-2; TRBD2 aligns across 13 bases. Unmatched junction bases numbered 10, after V lost 3 bases and J lost 5 bases. CDR1 and CDR2 (germline): SGHRS, YFSETQ. This CDR3 has 18 amino acids.

V is TRBV20-1 and J is TRBJ2-3; the D is unclear. The CDR3 consists of 14 residues. Trimming cost V 2 bases and J 1 base, with 10 bases left between them. CDR1 and CDR2 from the germline V gene are DFQATT and SNEGSKA (reference sequence). In nucleotides, the CDR3 is TGCAGTGCTAGAAGTCGACGGGGCACAGATACGCAGTATTTT. Translated, it gives CSARSRRGTDTQYF.

The chain combines TRBV5-1 with TRBJ2-1; 10 bases are shared with TRBD2. CDR1 and CDR2 (germline): SGHRS, YFSETQ. The CDR3 has 13 residues. V lost 5 bases to trimming and J lost 14 bases; unmatched junction nucleotides: 10. CDR3 nucleotide sequence: TGCGCCAGCAGTTGGGATAGCGGGGGGTCGGAGTTCTTC. As protein: CASSWDSGGSEFF. The entire variable domain, with the rest obtained from reference TRBV5-1 and TRBJ2-1, is as follows: KAGVTQTPRYLIKTRGQQVTLSCSPISGHRSVSWYQQTPGQGLQFLFEYFSETQRNKGNFPGRFSGRQFSNSRSEMNVSTLELGDSALYLCASSWDSGGSEFFGPGTRLTVL.

The chain has TRBV4-3 and TRBJ2-1; 10 positions match TRBD1. CDR3 length: 16 residues. J was trimmed by 3 bases and V by 3 bases; bases with no gene match: 5. Germline V gene sequence: CDR1 LGHNA, CDR2 YSLEER. The CDR3 sequence: CASSHRRDRGYNEQFF. The CDR3, as DNA: TGCGCCAGCAGCCATCGCCGGGACAGGGGCTACAATGAGCAGTTCTTC.

The rearrangement joins TRBV12-3 or TRBV12-4 to TRBJ1-1, with 7 bases that match TRBD1. The CDR3 has 12 residues. Unmatched junction bases numbered 4, after V lost 5 bases and J lost 7 bases. This chain's CDR3 is CASSVGTDEAFF. In DNA form, the CDR3 reads TGTGCCAGCAGTGTCGGGACAGATGAAGCTTTCTTT.

The V and J genes are TRBV7-6 and TRBJ2-3; TRBD1 agrees at 8 bases. The CDR3 is made up of 14 amino acids. Germline values: CDR1 SGHVS, CDR2 FNYEAQ. The junction had 8 bases not matched to a gene; V was cut back by 11 bases and J by 1 base. Here the CDR3 DNA reads TGTGCCTGTTGGACAGGGCTTCGCACAGATACGCAGTATTTT. This sequence encodes CACWTGLRTDTQYF.

The V call is TRBV5-1, the J call TRBJ2-5, with TRBD1 matching 10 bases. Germline assignment: CDR1 SGHRS and CDR2 YFSETQ. The CDR3 spans 15 residues. The V gene end was trimmed by 4 bases and the J gene end by 5 bases; junction bases not matched to a gene: 8. CDR3 nucleotide sequence: TGCGCCAGCAGCCTGCGGACAGGGGGAGAGGAGACCCAGTACTTC. Encoded protein: CASSLRTGGEETQYF.

Only a few counts were recorded for this clonotype. The V gene is TRBV7-9, the J gene TRBJ1-1, with 8 nucleotides matching TRBD1. This CDR3 region has 16 residues. V trimming: 4 bases; J trimming: 0 bases; junction bases outside the gene matches: 7. Per germline, CDR1 SEHNR and CDR2 FQNEAQ (reference sequence). CDR3 loop: CASSWKTGGLNTEAFF. DNA of the CDR3: TGTGCCAGCAGCTGGAAAACAGGGGGATTGAACACTGAAGCTTTCTTT.

The chain couples TRBV4-1 to TRBJ1-6; D gene uncertain. V lost 0 bases and J lost 6, with 6 bases in between. This CDR3 is 14 amino acids long. Germline V lookup: CDR1 MGHRA, CDR2 YSYEKL. This CDR3 is CASSQDGSNSPLHF. CDR3 DNA sequence: TGCGCCAGCAGCCAAGACGGAAGTAATTCACCCCTCCACTTT.

The genes are TRBV5-1 and TRBJ2-5; weak D call: TRBD2 (5 bases). The CDR3 runs 14 residues. CDR1 and CDR2 (germline): SGHRS, YFSETQ. Between the trimmed V and J ends, which lost 4 bases and 2 bases, there was a span of 12 bases. CDR3 nucleotides: TGCGCCAGCAGCGTAACTAGGAGGCAAGAGACCCAGTACTTC. Translation gives CASSVTRRQETQYF.

This clonotype was counted only a few times. This chain links TRBV6-5 with TRBJ2-5; the match to TRBD1 covers 8 bases. Germline V gene data show CDR1 as MNHEY and CDR2 as SVGAGI. V lost 5 bases and J lost 5; bases outside the gene matches: 4. This CDR3 region has 13 residues. The CDR3 spells CASSARGLETQYF. CDR3 in DNA: TGTGCCAGCAGTGCCAGGGGGCTTGAGACCCAGTACTTC.

In this sample, this clonotype turned up a few times. The chain employs TRBV12-3 or TRBV12-4 and TRBJ2-5, with a possible D match to TRBD2 (5 bases). V was pared by 3 bases and J by 2 bases, with 13 bases between. CDR3 size: 15 residues. CDR3 loop: CASSFPVPGQETQYF. The CDR3 DNA sequence: TGTGCCAGCAGTTTTCCCGTTCCGGGGCAAGAGACCCAGTACTTC.

This sequence joins TRBV6-5 and TRBJ2-2; D possibly corresponds to TRBD2 (6 bases). Trimming shortened V by 4 bases and J by 6 bases, and 15 bases separated the two germline ends. There are 15 residues in the CDR3. Germline V CDR1 and CDR2: MNHEY, SVGAGI. CDR3 DNA: TGTGCCAGCAGTTCCCCGGGTGCGGGGTCCGGGGAGCTGTTTTTT. It is translated as CASSSPGAGSGELFF.

The V and J genes are TRBV3-1 and TRBJ2-1; D not resolved. CDR1 and CDR2 (germline): LGHDT, YNNKEL (reference sequence). This CDR3 has 12 residues. V was trimmed by 0 bases and J by 8 bases, leaving 5 bases between them. The CDR3 region has the DNA TGTGCCAGCAGCCAAGAGGACCATGAGCAGTTCTTC. The encoded protein is CASSQEDHEQFF.

The chain combines TRBV6-2 or TRBV6-3 with TRBJ2-4; 7 bases map to TRBD1. The length of the CDR3 is 13 residues. V lost 5 bases, J lost 12 bases, and 10 bases stayed unmatched. Per the germline V gene, CDR1 is MNHEY and CDR2 is SVGEGT. DNA of the CDR3: TGTGCCAGCAGTCTCGACAGGGCCGCACATCAGTACTTC. Its protein product is CASSLDRAAHQYF.

This clonotype has a count of ten or more. J is TRBJ1-6 and V is TRBV7-9, with 7 bases fitting TRBD1. Germline CDR1 reads SEHNR; CDR2 reads FQNEAQ (reference sequence). Germline trimming cut 1 base from V and 7 bases from J; bases unmatched to any gene: 4. The CDR3 loop spans 15 amino acids. CDR3 nucleotides: TGTGCCAGCAGCTTAGTGGGGACAGAAAATTCACCCCTCCACTTT. Translation gives CASSLVGTENSPLHF.

The gene calls are TRBV12-3 or TRBV12-4 and TRBJ2-2; no firm D call. The CDR3 consists of 15 residues. The ends were cut back, 3 bases at V and 1 base at J, with 9 bases in the middle. The CDR3 reads CASSFGHVNTGELFF. The CDR3 coding sequence is TGTGCCAGCAGTTTCGGGCATGTGAACACCGGGGAGCTGTTTTTT.

The chain carries TRBV20-1 and TRBJ2-3, with D possibly TRBD1 on 6 matching bases. The CDR3 sequence is 14 residues long. Trimming shortened V by 6 bases and J by 6 bases, and 19 bases separated the two germline ends. Germline CDR1 is DFQATT and CDR2 is SNEGSKA (reference sequence). The CDR3, as DNA: TGCAGTGCAGAGCCGGGACACAACCCGGATACGCAGTATTTT. Residues: CSAEPGHNPDTQYF.

This clonotype was seen at least ten times. The chain recombines TRBV5-1 with TRBJ2-1; TRBD2 aligns across 10 bases. Germline CDR1 SGHRS, CDR2 YFSETQ. The ends lost 7 bases at V and 7 bases at J; junction bases unmatched: 11. The CDR3 length is 15 residues. The CDR3 coding sequence is TGCGCCAGCGAGGAGGAAGCGGGGGGGAGTAATGAGCAGTTCTTC. Amino acids: CASEEEAGGSNEQFF. Using reference TRBV5-1 and TRBJ2-1 for the parts outside the CDR3, the full variable domain is KAGVTQTPRYLIKTRGQQVTLSCSPISGHRSVSWYQQTPGQGLQFLFEYFSETQRNKGNFPGRFSGRQFSNSRSEMNVSTLELGDSALYLCASEEEAGGSNEQFFGPGTRLTVL.

This clonotype was seen many times. The chain employs TRBV20-1 and TRBJ2-3, with D unresolved. Trimming removed 3 bases from V and 5 bases from J, with 12 bases in between. CDR1 is DFQATT and CDR2 is SNEGSKA in the germline V gene (reference sequence). The CDR3 is 13 amino acids. As DNA, the CDR3 is TGCAGTGCTAGGAGGAGCCCCAAAGATACGCAGTATTTT. Its translation is CSARRSPKDTQYF.